What follows are 27 T cell receptor beta chains derived from one specimen sequenced in a study of control samples from healthy donors and cancer patients. Libraries were prepared by immunoSEQ multiplex PCR; TCRdb keeps only in-frame clonotypes and omits some of them. The profile shows tens of thousands of clones, approximately 88% of them singletons. Sequenced input: PBMCs. These receptor sequences come from a woman aged 45-59 years with colorectal cancer.

The gene calls are TRBV30 and TRBJ2-5; 9 nucleotides align to TRBD2. With V trimmed by 7 bases and J by 7 bases, 10 bases remained unmatched. Germline V gene data show CDR1 as GTSNPN and CDR2 as SVGIG (reference sequence). The CDR3 length is 13 residues. In nucleotides, the CDR3 is TGTGCCTCAAGGAGCGGGGGGTTGGTGACCCAGTACTTC. This encodes CASRSGGLVTQYF. The full variable domain, rest sourced from reference TRBV30 and TRBJ2-5, is SQTIHQWPATLVQPVGSPLSLECTVEGTSNPNLYWYRQAAGRGLQLLFYSVGIGQISSEVPQNLSASRPQDRQFILSSKKLLLSDSGFYLCASRSGGLVTQYFGPGTRLLVL.

CDR3 nucleotide sequence: TGCGCCAGCAGTGGGGGGACTGATCTGGTCGGGGATACGCAGTATTTT. Translating it yields CASSGGTDLVGDTQYF. The V gene is TRBV10-1, the J gene TRBJ2-3; the D gene is possibly TRBD2 (6 bases). V was cut by 4 bases and J by 6 bases, with 20 bases left in between. This CDR3 is 16 amino acids long. Germline CDR1 is WNHNN and CDR2 is SYGVQD (reference sequence).

This chain connects TRBV27 to TRBJ1-3; TRBD1 aligns across 9 bases. V shed 5 bases and J 0 bases; nucleotides not matched to a gene: 8. Germline lookup yields CDR1 MNHEY and CDR2 SMNVEV (reference sequence). This CDR3 contains 17 residues. CDR3 sequence (DNA): TGTGCCAGCAGTCCTTACGGACAGGGGAACTCTGGAAACACCATATATTTT. Protein: CASSPYGQGNSGNTIYF.

The chain carries TRBV2 and TRBJ1-5; 10 nucleotides match TRBD1. The germline gives CDR1 SNHLY, CDR2 FYNNEI. The CDR3 length is 15 residues. V trimming: 7 bases; J trimming: 3 bases; junction bases outside the gene matches: 6. For the CDR3, the DNA is TGTGCCAGCATGGGACAGGGGTCATCCAATCAGCCCCAGCATTTT. This codes for CASMGQGSSNQPQHF. The whole variable domain, filled in from reference TRBV2 and TRBJ1-5, reads EPEVTQTPSHQVTQMGQEVILRCVPISNHLYFYWYRQILGQKVEFLVSFYNNEISEKSEIFDDQFSVERPDGSNFTLKIRSTKLEDSAMYFCASMGQGSSNQPQHFGDGTRLSIL.

V gene TRBV11-2 combines with J gene TRBJ2-1, with D unclear. V was clipped by 6 bases and J by 6 bases, with 21 bases between them. Germline CDR1 and CDR2: SGHAT and FQNNGV. The CDR3 sequence is 16 residues long. CDR3 coding DNA: TGTGCCAGCAGGGTTGCTCCCGGGTTCCACTGCAATGAGCAGTTCTTC. It yields the protein CASRVAPGFHCNEQFF. Using reference TRBV11-2 and TRBJ2-1 for the parts outside the CDR3, the full variable domain is EAGVAQSPRYKIIEKRQSVAFWCNPISGHATLYWYQQILGQGPKLLIQFQNNGVVDDSQLPKDRFSAERLKGVDSTLKIQPAKLEDSAVYLCASRVAPGFHCNEQFFGPGTRLTVL.

The chain recombines TRBV6-6 with TRBJ1-1; no reliable D call. Germline V gene sequence: CDR1 MNHNY, CDR2 SVGAGI (reference sequence). Trimming stripped 4 bases from V and 3 bases from J, with 12 bases between. The CDR3 totals 14 residues. The CDR3 coding sequence is TGTGCCAGCAGTTCCCGGGGAGCGGACACTGAAGCTTTCTTT. Translated: CASSSRGADTEAFF.

The V call is TRBV7-2, the J call TRBJ1-2; D is undetermined. The V end was cut by 0 bases, the J end by 8 bases, with 10 bases between. This CDR3 region has 13 residues. CDR1 and CDR2 (germline): SGHTA, FQGNSA. The CDR3 DNA reads as TGTGCCAGCAGCTTAGCCCGCAAAGGGGGCTACACCTTC. Translating gives CASSLARKGGYTF.

This clone was detected a few times. The V call is TRBV6-2 or TRBV6-3, the J call TRBJ1-2, with D tentatively TRBD1 (6 bases). CDR3 length equals 16 residues. Trimming stripped 5 bases from V and 0 bases from J, with 16 bases between. Germline V gives CDR1 MNHEY, CDR2 SVGEGT. As DNA, the CDR3 is TGTGCCAGCAGTCGTGTAGGGGAGGGGGCTAACTATGGCTACACCTTC. This codes for CASSRVGEGANYGYTF.

The chain carries TRBV23-1 and TRBJ2-7; 7 nucleotides match TRBD1. TRBV23-1 is an ORF, and what it does is uncertain. The J segment lost 0 bases and the V segment lost 0 bases, leaving 5 bases of the junction unmatched. This CDR3 region has 16 residues. CDR3 DNA: TGCGCCAGCAGTCAATCGAACAGGGGAAGCTCCTACGAGCAGTACGTC. It specifies CASSQSNRGSSYEQYV.

The rearrangement uses TRBV6-2 or TRBV6-3 and TRBJ2-3, with 8 nucleotides matching TRBD2. V was clipped by 0 bases and J by 0 bases; unmatched bases: 11. The CDR3 length is 19 residues. Per germline, CDR1 MNHEY and CDR2 SVGEGT. CDR3 coding DNA: TGTGCCAGCAGTTACTCGAATCGAGGTCGGGGGGGAAGCACAGATACGCAGTATTTT. Translated: CASSYSNRGRGGSTDTQYF.

This sequence joins TRBV5-1 and TRBJ2-2; 8 bases are shared with TRBD1. The germline CDR1 and CDR2 sequences are SGHRS and YFSETQ. V gave up 2 bases and J gave up 1 base; unmatched junction bases: 4. The CDR3 sequence is 16 residues long. The chain's CDR3 is CASSFGGTGNTGELFF. The CDR3 region has the DNA TGCGCCAGCAGCTTTGGAGGGACAGGGAACACCGGGGAGCTGTTTTTT.

This CDR3 is CASRPTGAVNSPLHF. DNA of the CDR3: TGTGCCAGCAGGCCCACAGGGGCTGTTAATTCACCCCTCCACTTT. This chain joins TRBV28 and TRBJ1-6; TRBD1 aligns across 7 bases. The CDR3 contains 15 residues. V dropped 6 bases and J dropped 6; count of bases not matched to a gene: 8. The germline CDR1 and CDR2 sequences are MDHEN and SYDVKM. Full variable domain (outside the CDR3, taken from reference TRBV28 and TRBJ1-6): DVKVTQSSRYLVKRTGEKVFLECVQDMDHENMFWYRQDPGLGLRLIYFSYDVKMKEKGDIPEGYSVSREKKERFSLILESASTNQTSMYLCASRPTGAVNSPLHFGNGTRLTVT.

The chain's CDR3 is CASSTGTSGRSQETQYF. The CDR3 region has the DNA TGCGCCAGCAGCACCGGGACTAGCGGGCGCTCCCAAGAGACCCAGTACTTC. This chain connects TRBV5-1 to TRBJ2-5, with 12 bases lining up with TRBD2. The germline V gene has CDR1 SGHRS and CDR2 YFSETQ. With 4 bases clipped from V and 1 base from J, the junction kept 8 bases outside the gene matches. The CDR3 covers 17 residues.

The genes are TRBV7-2 and TRBJ2-5, with D perhaps assigned TRBD1 or TRBD2 (6 bases each). The CDR3 consists of 14 residues. Trimming took off 5 bases at V and 3 bases at J, with 13 bases between the two ends. Germline loops: CDR1 SGHTA, CDR2 FQGNSA. DNA for the CDR3: TGTGCCAGCAGCCGCGTGGGGGGCAAAGAGACCCAGTACTTC. Its translation is CASSRVGGKETQYF. Using reference TRBV7-2 and TRBJ2-5 for the parts outside the CDR3, the full variable domain is GAGVSQSPSNKVTEKGKDVELRCDPISGHTALYWYRQSLGQGLEFLIYFQGNSAPDKSGLPSDRFSAERTGGSVSTLTIQRTQQEDSAVYLCASSRVGGKETQYFGPGTRLLVL.

The rearrangement links TRBV20-1 to TRBJ1-2; D gene unclear. The CDR3 is made up of 13 amino acids. Trimming left V 3 bases short and J 6 bases short, with 14 bases between. CDR1 is DFQATT, CDR2 SNEGSKA, per germline (reference sequence). The CDR3 DNA reads TGCAGTGCTAGTGCCCCTTTCACAGATGGCTACACCTTC. As protein: CSASAPFTDGYTF.

This clone was detected only a few times. The rearrangement uses TRBV11-3 and TRBJ2-3; 12 bases agree with TRBD2. This CDR3 has 20 residues. Looked up from germline, CDR1 is SGHNT and CDR2 is YENEEA. Trimming cost V 0 bases and J 7 bases; bases outside gene matches: 17. The CDR3 region has the DNA TGTGCCAGCAGCTTAGATAAAGGGTGGACTAGCGGGGCCCTGAGCTATACGCAGTATTTT. Encoded protein: CASSLDKGWTSGALSYTQYF.

The gene calls are TRBV7-2 and TRBJ2-3, with no clear D. Germline lookup yields CDR1 SGHTA and CDR2 FQGNSA. The CDR3 runs 14 residues. V was clipped by 0 bases and J by 3 bases, with 7 bases between them. For the CDR3, the DNA is TGTGCCAGCAGCTTAGCGGTAGCAACAGATACGCAGTATTTT. Translating it yields CASSLAVATDTQYF.

The J gene is TRBJ2-5, the V gene TRBV28; D not resolved. CDR3 length equals 14 residues. Trimming took 1 base from V and 2 from J, leaving 8 bases between them. The germline CDR1 and CDR2 sequences are MDHEN and SYDVKM. The CDR3 sequence: CASSLYQQQETQYF. The CDR3 nucleotides read TGTGCCAGCAGTTTATATCAACAGCAAGAGACCCAGTACTTC.

The rearrangement links TRBV29-1 to TRBJ1-1; no definite D call. The germline V and J ends were trimmed by 7 bases and 1 base, with 10 bases remaining between them. The CDR3 is 12 amino acids. The germline V gene encodes CDR1 SQVTM and CDR2 ANQGSEA. As DNA, the CDR3 is TGCAGCGGTTACTGGGGGAACACTGAAGCTTTCTTT. This encodes CSGYWGNTEAFF.

The chain couples TRBV7-2 to TRBJ2-1; no definite D call. This CDR3 is built from 10 residues. In germline, CDR1 is SGHTA, CDR2 FQGNSA. V was cut by 6 bases and J by 7 bases, with 4 bases left in between. CDR3: CASSFNEQFF. The CDR3 coding sequence is TGTGCCAGCAGTTTTAATGAGCAGTTCTTC.

The chain carries TRBV6-2 or TRBV6-3 and TRBJ2-7; 10 bases align to TRBD1. CDR3 length: 13 residues. CDR1 and CDR2 from the germline V gene are MNHEY and SVGEGT. CDR3 loop: CASSQGPGTGVFV. DNA of the CDR3: TGTGCCAGCAGTCAAGGGCCCGGGACAGGGGTTTTCGTC.

This clone was counted a few times. This chain connects TRBV11-2 to TRBJ1-1; D ambiguous. The CDR3 has 14 amino acids. V lost 6 bases and J 0 bases, leaving 11 bases between the germline ends. In germline, CDR1 is SGHAT, CDR2 FQNNGV. The CDR3, as DNA: TGTGCCAGCAGGCCGCTCCGGATGAACACTGAAGCTTTCTTT. Translated: CASRPLRMNTEAFF.

This chain uses TRBV27 with TRBJ2-3; 7 bases are shared with TRBD2. Losses at the gene ends were 3 bases for V and 6 bases for J; bases not matched to a gene: 3. The CDR3 covers 13 residues. Germline CDR1 and CDR2: MNHEY and SMNVEV (reference sequence). DNA for the CDR3: TGTGCCAGCAGTTTCCCGGGGGGTGATACGCAGTATTTT. This sequence encodes CASSFPGGDTQYF.

This chain uses TRBV3-1 (or the pseudogene TRBV3-2) with TRBJ1-6; TRBD1 matches 7 bases. The CDR3 totals 14 residues. CDR1 is LGHDT and CDR2 is YNNKEL in the germline V gene (reference sequence). The V segment lost 8 bases and the J segment 7 bases; nucleotides outside the gene matches: 8. The CDR3 DNA is TGTGCCAGCGGGACCGGGACAGCCAATTCACCCCTCCACTTT. Translation: CASGTGTANSPLHF.

This rearrangement joins TRBV7-8 to TRBJ1-1; 7 bases line up with TRBD1. The CDR3 has 16 amino acids. The V and J ends lost 8 bases and 3 bases, in that order; junction bases with no gene match: 15. Germline V gene data show CDR1 as SGHVS and CDR2 as FQNEAQ. CDR3 bases: TGTGCCAGCGGGATCCTATTGGGACAGAGCTACACTGAAGCTTTCTTT. Translated, it gives CASGILLGQSYTEAFF. Complete variable domain (other parts from reference TRBV7-8 and TRBJ1-1): GAGVSQSPRYKVAKRGQDVALRCDPISGHVSLFWYQQALGQGPEFLTYFQNEAQLDKSGLPSDRFFAERPEGSVSTLKIQRTQQEDSAVYLCASGILLGQSYTEAFFGQGTRLTVV.

The gene calls are TRBV6-1 and TRBJ2-1, with a possible D match to TRBD2 (6 bases). Trimming cost V 0 bases and J 2 bases, with 8 bases left between them. The CDR3 is 15 residues long. Germline CDR1 and CDR2: MNHNS and SASEGT. The CDR3 DNA is TGTGCCAGCAGTGAAGCTGCGGGGACCTACAATGAGCAGTTCTTC. Its protein is CASSEAAGTYNEQFF.

V is TRBV5-1 and J is TRBJ2-3; TRBD2 aligns across 13 bases. This CDR3 has 17 amino acids. V shed 6 bases, J shed 0 bases, and the junction held 7 bases outside the gene matches. The germline V gene has CDR1 SGHRS and CDR2 YFSETQ. Here the CDR3 reads CASTGTSGALSTDTQYF. CDR3 sequence (DNA): TGCGCCAGCACCGGGACTAGCGGGGCTTTGAGCACAGATACGCAGTATTTT.